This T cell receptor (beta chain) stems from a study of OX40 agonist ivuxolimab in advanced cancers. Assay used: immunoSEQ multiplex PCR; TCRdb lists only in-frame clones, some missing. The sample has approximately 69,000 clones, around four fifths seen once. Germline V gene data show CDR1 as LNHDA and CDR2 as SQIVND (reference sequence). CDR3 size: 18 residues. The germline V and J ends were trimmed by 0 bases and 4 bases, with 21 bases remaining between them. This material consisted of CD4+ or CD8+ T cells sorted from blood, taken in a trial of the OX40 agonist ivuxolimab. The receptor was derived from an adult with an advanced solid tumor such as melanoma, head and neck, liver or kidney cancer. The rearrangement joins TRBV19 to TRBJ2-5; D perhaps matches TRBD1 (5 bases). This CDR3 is CASSIDRWGAGFGETQYF. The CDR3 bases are TGTGCCAGTAGTATAGATCGGTGGGGCGCTGGGTTTGGAGAGACCCAGTACTTC. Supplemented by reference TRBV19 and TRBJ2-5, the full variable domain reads DGGITQSPKYLFRKEGQNVTLSCEQNLNHDAMYWYRQDPGQGLRLIYYSQIVNDFQKGDIAEGYSVSREKKESFPLTVTSAQKNPTAFYLCASSIDRWGAGFGETQYFGPGTRLLVL.